This is a list of T cell receptor beta chains from one sample in a study of Tregs in tolerant kidney transplant recipients. Sequencing was performed with immunoSEQ multiplex PCR; in TCRdb, only in-frame clones are kept and a portion is missing. The sample lists approximately 98,000 clones, nearly 90% occurring once. The sample here was CD4+ T cells from blood, taken before the transplant. These receptors all come from a human donor who received a combined kidney and bone marrow transplant. Both conserved end residues are trimmed from each CDR3.

v_gene	len	j_gene	CDR3aa
TRBV6-5	11	TRBJ2-1	ASSYEAYNEQF
TRBV11-2	13	TRBJ2-3	ASSLETLRGGSQY
TRBV7-8	11	TRBJ1-4	ASSLTRLEKLF
TRBV28	9	TRBJ2-1	ASSFPRGEF
TRBV5-4	12	TRBJ1-1	AISIGRGNTEAF
TRBV6-6	13	TRBJ2-1	ASSYWTPTNNEQF
TRBV30	9	TRBJ1-1	AWGSGQGLT
TRBV7-2	11	TRBJ1-2	ASSSQGRNGYT
TRBV7-2	12	TRBJ1-2	ASSSAGGSYGYT
TRBV10-3	15	TRBJ2-2	AISRAGLAGDTGELF
TRBV4-2	12	TRBJ1-5	ASSQRQGDQPQH
TRBV12-5	12	TRBJ2-1	ASGRGTGGTEQF
TRBV2	12	TRBJ2-1	ASSGRGPNNEQF
TRBV19	14	TRBJ2-1	ASSIFGGRRYNEQF
TRBV6-1	12	TRBJ1-2	ASSDTTGGLGYT
TRBV6-1	12	TRBJ1-2	ASSDSSGSYGYT
TRBV5-1	12	TRBJ1-2	ASSLGPVGYGYT
TRBV27	11	TRBJ2-5	ASSRHLQETQY
TRBV6-1	14	TRBJ2-2	ASSEALRVNTGELF
TRBV7-2	15	TRBJ2-5	ASSPWGMTSGEETQY
TRBV19	15	TRBJ2-3	ASSISRGAGGTDTQY
TRBV6-5	13	TRBJ1-3	ASSRGGTSGNTIY
TRBV7-2	13	TRBJ2-1	ASSPTSGRADEQF
TRBV10-1	14	TRBJ2-1	ASGLRARGDYNEQF
TRBV11-2	12	TRBJ1-2	ASSLVGSYRGYT
TRBV9	13	TRBJ1-4	ASSADTGKGEKLF
TRBV6-1	12	TRBJ1-4	ASSGGGLGEKLF
TRBV28	11	TRBJ2-2	ASSLRVPGELF
TRBV15	13	TRBJ2-3	ATSRGSFTTDTQY
TRBV18	13	TRBJ2-7	ASSPGLAGIYEQY
TRBV5-1	12	TRBJ2-7	ASSLAYGAYEQY